The next 27 T cell receptor beta chains were all read from a single sample in a study of T cell repertoires in cytomegalovirus infection. MiXCR, run by TCRdb on the reads, gives a single entry per CDR3 protein. This sample has fewer than 85,000 distinct CDR3 sequences, with approximately 45% found just once. The antigens for these receptors are not known. The sequencing here drew on CD8+ T cells from cultured PBMCs, taken from culture after CMV antigen stimulation. These receptors were obtained from a human donor in good health (CMV status not recorded). Some clones in this sample may be carry-over from other donors' samples.

This clonotype was counted between two and nine times. The chain couples TRBV27 to TRBJ2-1; the match to TRBD2 covers 11 bases. This CDR3 has 15 residues. Germline assignment: CDR1 MNHEY and CDR2 SMNVEV (reference sequence). The V segment lost 3 bases and the J segment 4 bases; nucleotides outside the gene matches: 2. The CDR3 loop reads CASSFLAGGYNEQFF. CDR3 DNA: TGTGCCAGCAGTTTTCTAGCGGGGGGATACAATGAGCAGTTCTTC.

In its sample, this clonotype was seen a few times. This chain links TRBV7-8 with TRBJ1-3; D is perhaps TRBD1 (5 bases). The CDR3 runs to 16 residues. V shed 5 bases and J shed 4 bases, with 18 bases lying between them. CDR1 and CDR2 (germline): SGHVS, FQNEAQ. CDR3 loop: CASSHDPGTGGNTIYF. CDR3 DNA sequence: TGTGCCAGCAGCCACGATCCCGGGACCGGAGGAAACACCATATATTTT.

The V call is TRBV7-8, the J call TRBJ2-7; 8 positions agree with TRBD1. The CDR3 is 14 residues long. The J segment lost 4 bases and the V segment lost 5 bases, leaving 7 bases of the junction unmatched. Germline CDR1 is SGHVS and CDR2 is FQNEAQ. CDR3 in amino acids: CASSPSGGLYEQYF. DNA for the CDR3: TGTGCCAGCAGCCCGTCAGGGGGCTTGTACGAGCAGTACTTC.

The rearrangement uses TRBV11-2 and TRBJ1-2; 8 nucleotides match TRBD1. The V gene end was trimmed by 1 base and the J gene end by 4 bases; junction bases not matched to a gene: 20. CDR3 length: 20 amino acids. The germline gives CDR1 SGHAT, CDR2 FQNNGV. The CDR3 is CASSLVLDRIPEDRVYGYTF. Written as DNA, the CDR3 is TGTGCCAGCAGCTTAGTATTAGACCGGATTCCGGAGGACAGGGTCTATGGCTACACCTTC. The full variable domain, its missing parts supplied by reference TRBV11-2 and TRBJ1-2, is EAGVAQSPRYKIIEKRQSVAFWCNPISGHATLYWYQQILGQGPKLLIQFQNNGVVDDSQLPKDRFSAERLKGVDSTLKIQPAKLEDSAVYLCASSLVLDRIPEDRVYGYTFGSGTRLTVV.

This clonotype occurred a few times. The rearrangement links TRBV7-3 to TRBJ2-1; TRBD2 matches at 9 bases. CDR3 length equals 15 residues. Germline V lookup: CDR1 SGHTA, CDR2 FQGTGA. The V gene end was trimmed by 5 bases and the J gene end by 5 bases; junction bases not matched to a gene: 7. In DNA, the CDR3 is TGTGCCAGCAGCCTTAGCGGGAGTAACAACAATGAGCAGTTCTTC. It codes for CASSLSGSNNNEQFF.

The rearrangement joins TRBV13 to TRBJ2-1; the D gene is possibly TRBD1 (6 bases). CDR3 size: 14 residues. Deletions cut 5 bases from V and 1 base from J, with 9 bases between. Per the germline V gene, CDR1 is PRHDT and CDR2 is FYEKMQ (reference sequence). The CDR3 is CASSPGTSYNEQFF. CDR3 nucleotides: TGTGCCAGCAGCCCAGGGACATCCTACAATGAGCAGTTCTTC. Combining the CDR3 with reference TRBV13 and TRBJ2-1 gives the whole variable domain AAGVIQSPRHLIKEKRETATLKCYPIPRHDTVYWYQQGPGQDPQFLISFYEKMQSDKGSIPDRFSAQQFSDYHSELNMSSLELGDSALYFCASSPGTSYNEQFFGPGTRLTVL.

This chain uses TRBV7-3 with TRBJ2-1; 12 bases agree with TRBD2. This CDR3 comprises 18 residues. Trimming at V came to 10 bases and at J to 3 bases, leaving 16 bases not matched to a gene. Germline CDR1 SGHTA, CDR2 FQGTGA. The CDR3 nucleotides read TGTGCCACCCCTGCCGGGCTAGCGGGAGGGCCGGGCTACAATGAGCAGTTCTTC. Translated: CATPAGLAGGPGYNEQFF. Full variable domain (missing parts from reference TRBV7-3 and TRBJ2-1): GAGVSQTPSNKVTEKGKYVELRCDPISGHTALYWYRQSLGQGPEFLIYFQGTGAADDSGLPNDRFFAVRPEGSVSTLKIQRTERGDSAVYLCATPAGLAGGPGYNEQFFGPGTRLTVL.

This clonotype has ten or more counts. The CDR3, as DNA: TGTGCCAGCAGCTTAGGGACAGGGATCTATGGCTACACCTTC. This translates into CASSLGTGIYGYTF. The chain is built from TRBV7-9 and TRBJ1-2, with 8 nucleotides matching TRBD1. The J segment lost 4 bases and the V segment lost 1 base, leaving 2 bases of the junction unmatched. CDR3 length: 14 amino acids. The germline V gene encodes CDR1 SEHNR and CDR2 FQNEAQ (reference sequence).

The chain joins TRBV4-2 to TRBJ2-1; D remains ambiguous. The CDR3 is made up of 16 amino acids. V gave up 4 bases and J gave up 0 bases, with 13 bases separating them. The germline CDR1 and CDR2 sequences are LGHNA and YNFKEQ. CDR3 protein: CASSPKLGPSYNEQFF. The CDR3 DNA reads TGTGCCAGCAGCCCCAAGCTAGGTCCCTCCTACAATGAGCAGTTCTTC.

V is TRBV7-6 and J is TRBJ2-3; a weak D match, TRBD2 (6 bases). This CDR3 region has 15 residues. Germline values: CDR1 SGHVS, CDR2 FNYEAQ. With 7 bases removed from V and 1 base from J, the gap between germline ends came to 15 bases. The CDR3 DNA is TGTGCCAGCAACAGCGGGTCCATACGCACAGATACGCAGTATTTT. Protein sequence: CASNSGSIRTDTQYF.

V and J are TRBV25-1 and TRBJ2-3, with D perhaps matching TRBD1 (6 bases). Germline lookup yields CDR1 MGHDK and CDR2 SYGVNS. Trimming removed 6 bases from V and 7 bases from J, with 20 bases in between. The CDR3 covers 15 residues. The CDR3 reads CASRGRSGHQYTQYF. The CDR3, as DNA: TGTGCCAGCAGGGGGCGATCGGGACACCAATATACGCAGTATTTT.

The CDR3 sequence: CVTSGSGNEQFF. In DNA, the CDR3 is TGTGTTACCAGCGGGAGTGGTAATGAGCAGTTCTTC. The chain recombines TRBV30 with TRBJ2-1, with 8 bases that match TRBD2. The germline gives CDR1 GTSNPN, CDR2 SVGIG (reference sequence). The CDR3 contains 12 residues.

The chain couples TRBV19 to TRBJ2-1; TRBD2 is a possible D gene (5 bases). CDR1 LNHDA and CDR2 SQIVND come from the germline V gene (reference sequence). This CDR3 is built from 15 residues. The V and J ends lost 5 bases and 8 bases respectively, with 19 bases between them. The CDR3 DNA is TGTGCCAGTAGTGGAAGGGAGCAGACCGCCTATGAGCAGTTCTTC. Translation gives CASSGREQTAYEQFF.

The CDR3 loop reads CATSAPRNSNTGELFF. The CDR3 DNA follows: TGTGCCACCAGTGCCCCAAGGAACTCGAACACCGGGGAGCTGTTTTTT. This chain uses TRBV24-1 with TRBJ2-2; D unresolved. Trimming took off 5 bases at V and 0 bases at J, with 12 bases between the two ends. The length of the CDR3 is 16 residues. Germline V gene data show CDR1 as KGHDR and CDR2 as SFDVKD.

This clonotype was seen a handful of times. This chain uses TRBV7-2 with TRBJ1-1, with 9 bases matching TRBD1. Germline V gene lookup returns CDR1 SGHTA and CDR2 FQGNSA. The CDR3 runs to 15 residues. After removal of 3 bases from V and 5 bases from J, the junction contained 7 bases not matched to a gene. The CDR3 loop is CASSFQQGAETEAFF. The CDR3 DNA reads as TGTGCCAGCAGCTTTCAACAGGGGGCTGAGACTGAAGCTTTCTTT. The variable domain in full, with the rest retrieved from reference TRBV7-2 and TRBJ1-1, is GAGVSQSPSNKVTEKGKDVELRCDPISGHTALYWYRQSLGQGLEFLIYFQGNSAPDKSGLPSDRFSAERTGGSVSTLTIQRTQQEDSAVYLCASSFQQGAETEAFFGQGTRLTVV.

The chain couples TRBV7-9 to TRBJ2-2; 9 bases agree with TRBD2. The junction had 14 bases not matched to a gene; V was cut back by 5 bases and J by 7 bases. Germline CDR1 SEHNR, CDR2 FQNEAQ (reference sequence). The CDR3 spans 17 residues. The CDR3 sequence is CASSITSGSLLVGELFF. For the CDR3, the DNA is TGTGCCAGCAGCATCACTAGCGGGTCCCTTCTAGTCGGGGAGCTGTTTTTT.

In this sample, this clonotype turned up a few times. The rearrangement links TRBV30 to TRBJ2-5, with 7 bases lining up with TRBD1. The V gene end was trimmed by 4 bases and the J gene end by 5 bases; junction bases not matched to a gene: 13. CDR1 GTSNPN and CDR2 SVGIG come from the germline V gene (reference sequence). The CDR3 is made up of 15 amino acids. CDR3 in DNA: TGTGCCTGGACTCTCAAACAGGGGTTATGGGAGACCCAGTACTTC. Amino acids: CAWTLKQGLWETQYF.

This clonotype has a handful of counts. This chain uses TRBV7-9 with TRBJ2-1, with TRBD2 matching 9 bases. V shed 1 base, J shed 6 bases, and the junction held 10 bases outside the gene matches. Germline CDR1 SEHNR, CDR2 FQNEAQ (reference sequence). The CDR3 is 17 amino acids. CDR3 sequence: CASSLERDSGSPNEQFF. The CDR3 DNA sequence: TGTGCCAGCAGCTTAGAAAGGGATAGCGGGAGTCCCAATGAGCAGTTCTTC.

This clonotype occurred many times. The V call is TRBV7-2, the J call TRBJ1-5; D is perhaps TRBD1 (6 bases). The CDR3 runs to 14 residues. Germline values: CDR1 SGHTA, CDR2 FQGNSA. Deletions cut 3 bases from V and 3 bases from J, with 9 bases between. CDR3: CASSFGQSNQPQHF. The CDR3 bases are TGTGCCAGCAGCTTTGGACAGTCCAATCAGCCCCAGCATTTT.

The rearrangement links TRBV5-1 to TRBJ2-2; D not certain. The V end lost 0 bases, the J end lost 0 bases, and 6 bases lay between the germline ends. The CDR3 extends over 15 amino acids. Germline lookup yields CDR1 SGHRS and CDR2 YFSETQ. CDR3 nucleotides: TGCGCCAGCAGCTTGGAAGCTGCGAACACCGGGGAGCTGTTTTTT. It specifies CASSLEAANTGELFF.

The V and J genes are TRBV19 and TRBJ2-7, with D unclear. Germline V lookup: CDR1 LNHDA, CDR2 SQIVND (reference sequence). The CDR3 sequence is 15 residues long. The V end lost 5 bases, the J end lost 2 bases, and 16 bases lay between the germline ends. For the CDR3, the DNA is TGTGCCAGTAGTCGACCTGGCAGGTCCACCTACGAGCAGTACTTC. Translation gives CASSRPGRSTYEQYF.

This clonotype came up a few times. The chain joins TRBV7-6 to TRBJ2-1, with a tentative D call TRBD2 (6 bases). The CDR3 covers 14 residues. The germline CDR1 and CDR2 sequences are SGHVS and FNYEAQ. The V end was cut by 3 bases, the J end by 5 bases, with 11 bases between. In DNA form, the CDR3 reads TGTGCCAGCAGCTTGGAGGGAGGCCACAATGAGCAGTTCTTC. Translated, it gives CASSLEGGHNEQFF.

This clonotype occurred a few times. The V gene is TRBV28, the J gene TRBJ2-2; D is unresolved. V gave up 3 bases and J gave up 9 bases, with 8 bases separating them. The CDR3 covers 12 residues. Germline loops: CDR1 MDHEN, CDR2 SYDVKM. The CDR3: CASSLKKRELFF. The CDR3 nucleotides are TGTGCCAGCAGTTTGAAGAAGAGGGAGCTGTTTTTT.

This clonotype was observed once. V is TRBV29-1 and J is TRBJ2-1; 10 nucleotides align to TRBD2. Unmatched junction bases numbered 13, after V lost 7 bases and J lost 4 bases. The CDR3 consists of 16 residues. Germline V gene data show CDR1 as SQVTM and CDR2 as ANQGSEA. The CDR3 is CSAPRTSGLGYNEQFF. The CDR3 nucleotides are TGCAGCGCCCCCCGGACTAGCGGTTTGGGTTACAATGAGCAGTTCTTC.

This chain connects TRBV9 to TRBJ2-1; 8 bases match TRBD1. V lost 2 bases to trimming and J lost 12 bases; unmatched junction nucleotides: 7. The CDR3 spans 13 residues. Germline loops: CDR1 SGDLS, CDR2 YYNGEE. This CDR3 is CASSVGGGTGQFF. In DNA, the CDR3 is TGTGCCAGCAGCGTCGGGGGCGGGACAGGGCAGTTCTTC.

V gene TRBV7-9 combines with J gene TRBJ2-7; TRBD1 might be the D (6 bases). The length of the CDR3 is 14 residues. The germline gives CDR1 SEHNR, CDR2 FQNEAQ (reference sequence). V lost 5 bases and J 2 bases, leaving 13 bases between the germline ends. The CDR3 sequence is CASSPGQSPYEQYF. The DNA for the CDR3 is TGTGCCAGCAGCCCCGGACAGTCTCCCTACGAGCAGTACTTC. Full variable domain (outside the CDR3, taken from reference TRBV7-9 and TRBJ2-7): DTGVSQNPRHKITKRGQNVTFRCDPISEHNRLYWYRQTLGQGPEFLTYFQNEAQLEKSRLLSDRFSAERPKGSFSTLEIQRTEQGDSAMYLCASSPGQSPYEQYFGPGTRLTVT.

This clonotype was seen a handful of times. The gene calls are TRBV27 and TRBJ2-7, with D perhaps matching TRBD2 (6 bases). V lost 6 bases and J lost 2, with 8 bases in between. Germline-derived CDR1 and CDR2 are MNHEY and SMNVEV (reference sequence). The CDR3 runs to 12 residues. The CDR3 coding sequence is TGTGCCAGCAGAAGGACTACCTACGAGCAGTACTTC. It specifies CASRRTTYEQYF.